This T cell receptor (beta chain) was profiled in a study of T cells in women clearing cervical HPV infection. The wider study: Controls' single incident HPV16 infection cleared within 12 months without precancer.

Findings and caveats of the study: Each sample's T-cell count was unknown, possibly confounding richness.

V lost 3 bases to trimming and J lost 9 bases; unmatched junction nucleotides: 5. Per the germline V gene, CDR1 is KGHSH and CDR2 is LQKENI. This CDR3 region has 14 residues. The table came from immunoSEQ multiplex PCR; TCRdb's copy has only in-frame clones and leaves some out. Reported are some 20,000 clones; the ten largest clones contain roughly an eighth. On this clone itself: Its antigen is as yet unknown. The missing CDR3 end, 3 residues past where the read stops, is filled in from the germline J gene.

The clonotype comes from a woman between 18 and 70 years old with a cervical HPV16 infection that either progressed to CIN3+ or cleared (not recorded which). The material sequenced was blood buffy coat. The chain combines TRBV18 with TRBJ2-1; 10 nucleotides align to TRBD2. CDR3: CASSPTRLAGEQFF. CDR3 DNA (partial): TGTGCCAGCTCACCCACGAGACTAGCGGGTGAG.